The 5 T cell receptor beta chains listed next were all sequenced from one sample in a study of cytomegalovirus exposure and HLA in healthy donors. The PCR employed 60 Vbeta primers together with 13 Jbeta primers. TCRdb's table, derived via immunoSEQ multiplex PCR, lists solely in-frame clones and lacks some. In all, the sample yields 100,000 to 150,000 clones. The sequenced sample was PBMCs. The receptor source for this set is a man aged 35 to 55 in good health and CMV-seronegative.

The rearrangement uses TRBV2 and TRBJ2-1; D perhaps matches TRBD2 (5 bases). CDR1 is SNHLY, CDR2 FYNNEI, per germline. The V end was cut by 3 bases, the J end by 0 bases, with 9 bases between. This CDR3 has 15 amino acids. The CDR3 DNA reads as TGTGCCAGCAGTGATCCGGGATCCTCCTACAATGAGCAGTTCTTC. It translates to CASSDPGSSYNEQFF.

The J gene is TRBJ2-2, the V gene TRBV6-1; D might be TRBD2 (6 bases). The germline gives CDR1 MNHNS, CDR2 SASEGT. Trimming took off 8 bases at V and 0 bases at J, with 10 bases between the two ends. The CDR3 runs 14 residues. CDR3 sequence reads: CASRTTPNTGELFF. CDR3 sequence (DNA): TGTGCCAGCCGGACTACCCCGAACACCGGGGAGCTGTTTTTT.

The rearrangement joins TRBV2 to TRBJ1-1; perhaps TRBD1 as D (5 bases). The V end lost 4 bases, the J end lost 1 base, and 10 bases lay between the germline ends. Per germline, CDR1 SNHLY and CDR2 FYNNEI. The CDR3 is 14 residues long. The DNA of the CDR3 is TGTGCCAGCAGTGTTCGGACATCGAACACTGAAGCTTTCTTT. Amino acids: CASSVRTSNTEAFF.

CDR3 residues: CASSLFYLNTEAFF. The CDR3 bases are TGTGCCAGCAGCTTATTCTACCTGAACACTGAAGCTTTCTTT. The chain joins TRBV11-3 to TRBJ1-1, with D hard to call. Germline-derived CDR1 and CDR2 are SGHNT and YENEEA. The CDR3 consists of 14 residues. Trimming removed 2 bases from V and 0 bases from J, with 7 bases in between.

The gene calls are TRBV11-2 and TRBJ2-5; 10 bases align to TRBD2. CDR1 is SGHAT, CDR2 FQNNGV, per germline. CDR3 size: 14 residues. V lost 6 bases, J lost 5 bases, and 6 bases stayed unmatched. CDR3 amino acids: CASRAGTSVETQYF. The CDR3 DNA follows: TGTGCCAGCAGGGCCGGGACTAGCGTGGAGACCCAGTACTTC.